These 20 T cell receptor beta chains were all obtained from the same sample, sequenced in a study of molecular identifiers for immune sequencing clone quantification (dated by TCRdb to 2017 to 2018). Library method: PCR. Sequencing was performed on an Illumina HiSeq 4000. TCRdb's own reprocessing of the public reads used fastp at Q25 and MiXCR and kept productive beta chains. For every CDR3 protein sequence, its rows merge into one entry that carries the most common genes and DNA. This sample comprises fewer than 25,000 distinct CDR3 sequences, 17% of them detected only once. The top ten constitute around 1% of the sample. The sample consisted of naive CD8+ T cells from blood, with Jurkat cell RNA spiked in. The sample's cell subset or site label, in plain terms: FACS-sorted CD8+CD4-CCR7+CD45RA+ naive T cells. The source of these receptors is a human donor in good health. Some libraries in this study had Jurkat cell RNA spiked in.

This clonotype was found many times. The chain has TRBV4-1 and TRBJ1-1; no clear D. The CDR3 sequence is 15 residues long. V lost 0 bases and J lost 2, with 10 bases in between. Germline CDR1 is MGHRA and CDR2 is YSYEKL. The CDR3 is CASSQDPTANTEAFF. CDR3 sequence (DNA): TGCGCCAGCAGCCAAGATCCAACGGCAAACACTGAAGCTTTCTTT.

This clonotype was seen repeatedly, ten times or more. The rearrangement links TRBV19 to TRBJ1-1; D remains ambiguous. V dropped 3 bases and J dropped 2 bases, with 7 bases sitting between them. Per the germline V gene, CDR1 is LNHDA and CDR2 is SQIVND (reference sequence). The CDR3 consists of 13 residues. The CDR3 region is CASSIAVNTEAFF. The CDR3 DNA sequence: TGTGCCAGTAGTATCGCGGTAAACACTGAAGCTTTCTTT. The full variable domain, its missing parts supplied by reference TRBV19 and TRBJ1-1, is DGGITQSPKYLFRKEGQNVTLSCEQNLNHDAMYWYRQDPGQGLRLIYYSQIVNDFQKGDIAEGYSVSREKKESFPLTVTSAQKNPTAFYLCASSIAVNTEAFFGQGTRLTVV.

There are many counts of this clonotype. The chain is built from TRBV7-9 and TRBJ2-1, with 11 positions matching TRBD2. Germline assignment: CDR1 SEHNR and CDR2 FQNEAQ (reference sequence). This CDR3 is 17 amino acids long. V dropped 4 bases and J dropped 2; count of bases not matched to a gene: 7. The DNA of the CDR3 is TGTGCCAGCAGCTCCCCCCTTAGCGGGAGGGCCTACAATGAGCAGTTCTTC. Translated, it gives CASSSPLSGRAYNEQFF.

This clonotype showed up many times. The rearrangement uses TRBV6-2 or TRBV6-3 and TRBJ2-3; D gene uncertain. This CDR3 region has 13 residues. Looked up from germline, CDR1 is MNHEY and CDR2 is SVGEGT. With 1 base removed from V and 6 bases from J, the gap between germline ends came to 8 bases. In nucleotides, the CDR3 is TGTGCCAGCAGTTACTTGGTAGCTGATACGCAGTATTTT. Its protein is CASSYLVADTQYF.

This clonotype was detected ten times or more. This chain links TRBV27 with TRBJ1-1; D remains unclear. In germline, CDR1 is MNHEY, CDR2 SMNVEV (reference sequence). The CDR3 extends over 14 amino acids. V lost 3 bases and J 8 bases, leaving 16 bases between the germline ends. The CDR3 nucleotides read TGTGCCAGCAGTTTGGATTTAATGGGGAGCGAAGCTTTCTTT. Encoded protein: CASSLDLMGSEAFF.

This clonotype qualifies as medium-sized (0.01 to 0.1%). The genes are TRBV10-3 and TRBJ2-5; tentative D call: TRBD1 (5 bases). V was cut by 7 bases and J by 1 base, with 10 bases left in between. Germline CDR1 and CDR2: ENHRY and SYGVKD. There are 13 residues in the CDR3. In DNA, the CDR3 is TGTGCCATCAAAGGGGTCGGCCAAGAGACCCAGTACTTC. It codes for CAIKGVGQETQYF.

About this clonotype: This may come from a read error, since a much larger clone is one base off. This chain links TRBV12-3 or TRBV12-4 with TRBJ2-1; TRBD2 is a possible D gene (6 bases). The CDR3 runs 15 residues. The DNA of the CDR3 is TGTGCCAGCAGCTTAGTCCGGGGGTATAACAATGGGCAGTTCTTC. It yields the protein CASSLVRGYNNGQFF.

This clonotype was counted many times. V usage is TRBV7-9 and J usage is TRBJ2-5; D is undetermined. This CDR3 is built from 12 residues. Germline V CDR1 and CDR2: SEHNR, FQNEAQ (reference sequence). With 3 bases removed from V and 1 base from J, the gap between germline ends came to 3 bases. The CDR3 DNA reads as TGTGCCAGCAGCTTGATCCAAGAGACCCAGTACTTC. Translation gives CASSLIQETQYF.

Notes on this clonotype: This could be a read error, since a much larger clone is one nucleotide away. The chain joins TRBV29-1 to TRBJ2-7; 8 positions agree with TRBD2. The CDR3 contains 13 residues. Looked up from germline, CDR1 is SQVTM and CDR2 is ANQGSEA. Losses at the gene ends were 7 bases for V and 6 bases for J; bases not matched to a gene: 11. CDR3 coding DNA: TGCAGCGCCCGCGTAGCGGGAATGGGCGAGCAGTACTTC. Protein sequence: CSARVAGMGEQYF.

In the case of this clonotype: A much more abundant neighbour one base away suggests this may be a read error. The rearrangement joins TRBV7-6 to TRBJ2-7; D remains unclear. The CDR3 totals 16 residues. Per the germline V gene, CDR1 is SGHVS and CDR2 is FNYEAQ. Trimming removed 1 base from V and 2 bases from J, with 15 bases in between. CDR3 coding DNA: TGTGCCAGCAGCTTAGATTTTGGGGTAGGAGCCTACGAGCAGTACTTC. It is translated as CASSLDFGVGAYEQYF.

This clonotype has ten or more counts. V and J are TRBV2 and TRBJ2-7; perhaps TRBD2 as D (6 bases). Trimming took off 4 bases at V and 2 bases at J, with 15 bases between the two ends. The CDR3 is made up of 15 amino acids. Germline CDR1 SNHLY, CDR2 FYNNEI. In DNA form, the CDR3 reads TGTGCCAGCAGTGCGGGGGACGTAATAGCCTACGAGCAGTACTTC. Residues: CASSAGDVIAYEQYF.

This clonotype was counted a few times. The genes are TRBV10-3 and TRBJ2-7, with TRBD2 matching over 8 bases. Per germline, CDR1 ENHRY and CDR2 SYGVKD. The CDR3 loop spans 13 amino acids. Trimming took 4 bases from V and 6 from J; bases not matched to a gene: 5. The CDR3, as DNA: TGTGCCATCAGTGGAGCGGGAGAAAGCGAGCAGTACTTC. Residues: CAISGAGESEQYF.

The sample holds one count of this clonotype. The CDR3 reads CASGLRDGDQETQYF. The DNA for the CDR3 is TGTGCCAGCGGCCTACGGGACGGGGACCAAGAGACCCAGTACTTC. The chain joins TRBV14 to TRBJ2-5; D tentatively reads TRBD1 or TRBD2 (5 bases each). The CDR3 loop spans 15 amino acids. Germline lookup yields CDR1 SGHDN and CDR2 FVKESK. Trimming stripped 8 bases from V and 0 bases from J, with 16 bases between.

This clonotype occurred many times. V is TRBV15 and J is TRBJ1-2; unclear D gene. With 2 bases removed from V and 4 bases from J, the gap between germline ends came to 5 bases. Per germline, CDR1 LNHNV and CDR2 YYDKDF (reference sequence). The CDR3 has 12 residues. CDR3 protein: CATSRTVYGYTF. DNA of the CDR3: TGTGCCACCAGCAGAACAGTCTATGGCTACACCTTC. The full variable domain, completed using reference TRBV15 and TRBJ1-2, is DAMVIQNPRYQVTQFGKPVTLSCSQTLNHNVMYWYQQKSSQAPKLLFHYYDKDFNNEADTPDNFQSRRPNTSFCFLDIRSPGLGDTAMYLCATSRTVYGYTFGSGTRLTVV.

This clonotype showed up many times. V usage is TRBV14 and J usage is TRBJ2-5; 7 bases agree with TRBD2. The CDR3 has 15 amino acids. J was trimmed by 7 bases and V by 1 base; bases with no gene match: 9. In germline, CDR1 is SGHDN, CDR2 FVKESK. The CDR3 DNA is TGTGCCAGCAGCCAAGCCCGACTAGCCTGGGGGACCCAGTACTTC. It yields the protein CASSQARLAWGTQYF.

On this clonotype: Possible read error: a much larger clone is one base away. This is likely a read error, given that the CDR3 carries no conserved phenylalanine or tryptophan at its end. V and J are TRBV11-2 and TRBJ2-5; tentatively, D is TRBD1 (5 bases). The CDR3 loop spans 14 amino acids. Trimming took off 5 bases at V and 1 base at J, with 11 bases between the two ends. The germline V gene has CDR1 SGHAT and CDR2 FQNNGV. The CDR3 region is CASSPWGFQETQYL. The CDR3, as DNA: TGTGCCAGCAGCCCCTGGGGCTTCCAAGAGACCCAGTACCTC.

This clonotype was counted at least ten times. The chain carries TRBV2 and TRBJ1-5, with no clear D. Trimming removed 3 bases at V and 2 bases at J, with 11 bases between. The CDR3 sequence is 15 residues long. Germline-derived CDR1 and CDR2 are SNHLY and FYNNEI. CDR3 sequence: CASSESGYGNQPQHF. CDR3 DNA: TGTGCCAGCAGTGAGAGTGGGTACGGCAATCAGCCCCAGCATTTT.

This clonotype showed up just a few times. The chain links TRBV9 to TRBJ2-3; D is perhaps TRBD2 (5 bases). The ends were cut back, 0 bases at V and 4 bases at J, with 15 bases in the middle. This CDR3 region has 16 residues. Germline V gene sequence: CDR1 SGDLS, CDR2 YYNGEE. CDR3 DNA sequence: TGTGCCAGCAGCGTAGGCGTGGGAGCCTACGCAGATACGCAGTATTTT. Translated: CASSVGVGAYADTQYF.

The sample holds many counts of this clonotype. The chain couples TRBV7-9 to TRBJ2-7, with D unresolved. This CDR3 is 15 amino acids long. Looked up from germline, CDR1 is SEHNR and CDR2 is FQNEAQ (reference sequence). V gave up 1 base and J gave up 2 bases, with 12 bases separating them. The CDR3 loop reads CASSLGSSPPYEQYF. In DNA, the CDR3 is TGTGCCAGCAGCTTAGGGTCGAGCCCACCCTACGAGCAGTACTTC.

This clonotype came up many times. The rearrangement joins TRBV5-6 to TRBJ1-5, with 8 bases that match TRBD1. This CDR3 region has 14 residues. The V and J ends lost 0 bases and 6 bases, in that order; junction bases with no gene match: 2. Germline CDR1 SGHDT, CDR2 YYEEEE. The CDR3 loop is CASSLGTGTQPQHF. CDR3 DNA sequence: TGTGCCAGCAGCTTGGGGACAGGGACTCAGCCCCAGCATTTT.